What follows are 3 T cell receptor beta chains derived from one specimen sequenced in a study of PD-1 blockade in classical Hodgkin lymphoma. Profiled with immunoSEQ multiplex PCR; TCRdb holds only in-frame clones, not every one. The sample yields 37,000 or so clones, around 90% seen once. There was relapse after autologous stem cell transplantation in every patient, and there was variation in brentuximab vedotin exposure. Material: peripheral blood mononuclear cells (PBMCs), obtained before the second cycle of nivolumab. The receptors come from a human donor with classical Hodgkin lymphoma.

The V and J genes are TRBV4-2 and TRBJ2-7, with D unclear. Per the germline V gene, CDR1 is LGHNA and CDR2 is YNFKEQ. The CDR3 spans 17 residues. Trimming took 0 bases from V and 4 from J, leaving 19 bases between them. CDR3 sequence reads: CASSQDVTTHAGYEQYF. The CDR3 DNA follows: TGTGCCAGCAGCCAAGATGTGACGACCCATGCCGGTTACGAGCAGTACTTC.

This rearrangement joins TRBV28 to TRBJ2-5, with D possibly matching TRBD1 (6 bases). The V end was cut by 6 bases, the J end by 5 bases, with 16 bases between. Germline V gene sequence: CDR1 MDHEN, CDR2 SYDVKM. The CDR3 contains 14 residues. CDR3 residues: CASRATGTVETQYF. CDR3 sequence (DNA): TGTGCCAGCAGGGCGACAGGCACTGTTGAGACCCAGTACTTC. Full variable domain (remainder filled in from reference TRBV28 and TRBJ2-5): DVKVTQSSRYLVKRTGEKVFLECVQDMDHENMFWYRQDPGLGLRLIYFSYDVKMKEKGDIPEGYSVSREKKERFSLILESASTNQTSMYLCASRATGTVETQYFGPGTRLLVL.

This chain uses TRBV9 with TRBJ2-3, with TRBD2 matching 9 bases. From germline, CDR1 is SGDLS and CDR2 YYNGEE. V was clipped by 0 bases and J by 4 bases; unmatched bases: 6. This CDR3 is built from 16 residues. DNA for the CDR3: TGTGCCAGCAGCGTAGTTCCTAGCGGGATGGCAGATACGCAGTATTTT. Protein: CASSVVPSGMADTQYF. The full variable domain, with the rest looked up from reference TRBV9 and TRBJ2-3, is DSGVTQTPKHLITATGQRVTLRCSPRSGDLSVYWYQQSLDQGLQFLIQYYNGEERAKGNILERFSAQQFPDLHSELNLSSLELGDSALYFCASSVVPSGMADTQYFGPGTRLTVL.